This T cell receptor beta chain originates from a study of T-cell reconstitution after alpha-beta-depleted transplantation in children. V lost 5 bases, J lost 4 bases, and 12 bases lay in between. CDR3 length equals 15 residues. This clonotype showed up many times. Its antigen remains unidentified. Unique molecular identifiers were used to barcode this TCRbeta library. TCRdb itself ran the PCR reads through MiXCR, one entry per CDR3 protein. The table records 130,000 to 150,000 distinct CDR3 sequences, around 8.5% of them present only once. Study-level results: The origin of high day-60 TCRbeta diversity in some patients lay in surviving recipient T cells and thymic progenitors. Counts and diversity of T cells one year after transplant came mostly from newly produced T cells. The study reportedly traced alpha-beta T cells about two months after transplant to several hundred expanded graft clones.

The chain couples TRBV12-3 or TRBV12-4 to TRBJ2-6; D is possibly TRBD1 (5 bases). This receptor was obtained from a female patient under 10 years old who had a stem cell transplant for congenital amegakaryocytic thrombocytopenia, so the T cells may come from the graft donor. Sequenced here: PBMCs, mostly from graft donor cells, sampled 180 days after TCRalphabeta/CD19-depleted stem cell transplant. The CDR3 DNA reads TGTGCCAGCAGTGCCCAGGGTTCCGGGGCCAACGTCCTGACTTTC. Its translation: CASSAQGSGANVLTF.